The present T cell receptor (beta chain) was sequenced within a study of blood T cells in healthy people across ages (dated by TCRdb to the mid-2010s). Some background on the complete study: Template switching captured roughly one uniquely barcoded TCR beta cDNA molecule per two T cells in model experiments. The study measured age-related changes in TCR beta repertoire diversity using deep sequencing normalized with unique cDNA molecular identifiers. Donors were grouped into four age groups: young (average approximately 15 years), middle-aged (39), aged (about 59) and long-lived (around 80). Donors of different ages were randomly distributed across sequencing lanes to avoid experimental bias. The study analyzed two additional independent replicas of 1 million unique cDNA reads from the same blood draw for two donors, one aged 18 to 30 and one aged 80 or older.

In this sample, this clonotype turned up a few times. This clone's antigen is unknown. There are no base qualities to consult, and no much larger clone falls within one base. The study at large found these results: As age increased, observed TCR beta diversity per million T cells dropped in a roughly linear way, and a significant reduction was already evident by age 40. Donor CMV infection status was unknown, potentially confounding age-related changes in expanded clonotypes. A strong correlation was found between observed TCR beta diversity and the percentage of naive T cells measured by flow cytometry. Estimates of total diversity based on one million sequenced T cells were regarded as lower bounds and as underestimates. Since profiling was done on bulk unsorted PBMCs, naive and antigen-experienced compartments could not be conclusively compared. Compared with the aged group, the long-lived group had more naive CD4+ T cells, fewer expanded clones and increased TCR diversity, suggesting age selection.

Systemically healthy Caucasian individuals from Russia, 35 to 50 in total and aged roughly 6 to 100 years, were included as donors. Each donor gave ten milliliters of peripheral blood, drawn into EDTA-treated Vacutainer tubes. PBMCs were isolated by Ficoll-Paque density-gradient centrifugation, with at least 6.5 million obtained per sample. Total RNA, at least 6 micrograms per sample, was extracted from PBMCs with Trizol reagent. For every donor, an aliquot of PBMCs went through flow cytometry to measure the percentages of naive CD45RAhigh/CD27high T cells. The library relied on 5' RACE. Instrument on record: Illumina HiSeq 2500. A second PCR of about 7 to 12 cycles was performed with a sample-barcoded 5' primer and a J-beta primer mix. Each TCR beta cDNA molecule received a unique molecular identifier from a template-switch 5' adaptor carrying 12 random nucleotides. Each sample yielded at least 2.5 million CDR3-containing paired-end reads. All of the RNA was converted into first-strand cDNA using the Mint cDNA synthesis kit, with a TRBC-specific oligonucleotide serving as the primer. All cDNA was treated with uracil-DNA glycosylase and then went through a first 18-cycle PCR with the universal primers M1SS and BC2_uni_R. In the source study's methods: Normalization of each sample was performed by random selection of 1 million high-quality reads, each carrying a distinct molecular identifier. Reads with shared molecular identifiers were discarded instead of being binned into consensus sequences. CDR3 identification, clonotype clustering and error correction used MiTCR with a Q25 quality threshold and the strictest error-elimination algorithm. A nonparametric unseen species model with Euler transformation was used to estimate lower-bound total TCR beta diversity. TCRdb passed the public sequencing reads through fastp at Q25 and MiXCR, retaining productive beta sequences. Merged by CDR3 protein, the rows form single entries marked with the most common genes and DNA. These V and J calls derive from TCRdb rather than the authors' analysis. The sample table holds around 1.7 million distinct CDR3 sequences, of which about 28% were seen once. Roughly 8.2% of the sample goes to the ten largest clones.

V gives up 6 bases and J gives up 0 bases, and the segment between their germline ends measures 15 bases. The CDR3 goes from the cysteine to the phenylalanine over 16 residues. The kept DNA is CDR3 alone, 48 bases in frame from the first base. The source is a woman younger than 45 in good health. The chain links TRBV12-3 or TRBV12-4 with TRBJ2-1; no confident D gene assignment can be made. The sequenced material came from blood. The CDR3: CASRPTSRGSYNEQFF. DNA sequence: TGTGCCAGCAGACCAACATCGCGTGGCTCCTACAATGAGCAGTTCTTC.